One sample yielded the 21 T cell receptor beta chains listed below, sequenced in a study of blood T cell repertoires in COVID-19. Clones were sequenced by immunoSEQ multiplex PCR, and TCRdb holds only the in-frame ones, with some missing. Here the sample spans around 80,000 clones, 70% to 85% being singletons. Sample: peripheral blood. The receptor source for this set is a man aged 45-65 years with active or convalescent COVID-19.

This rearrangement joins TRBV10-3 to TRBJ1-2; 7 positions agree with TRBD1. V was clipped by 2 bases and J by 2 bases; unmatched bases: 5. Per germline, CDR1 ENHRY and CDR2 SYGVKD. The CDR3 has 15 amino acids. CDR3 loop: CAISEPTGRNYGYTF. The CDR3 DNA follows: TGTGCCATCAGTGAGCCGACAGGGCGCAACTATGGCTACACCTTC.

The chain combines TRBV5-1 with TRBJ1-5, with D maybe TRBD1 (5 bases). The germline V gene encodes CDR1 SGHRS and CDR2 YFSETQ. V lost 6 bases and J 7 bases, leaving 17 bases between the germline ends. CDR3 size: 14 residues. CDR3 amino acids: CASTTGEPGQPQHF. In DNA form, the CDR3 reads TGCGCCAGCACCACGGGGGAGCCGGGACAGCCCCAGCATTTT.

The table lists this clone with a count of one. The chain uses TRBV19 and TRBJ2-7; TRBD1 matches at 9 bases. Germline V CDR1 and CDR2: LNHDA, SQIVND (reference sequence). Trimming took 4 bases from V and 2 from J; bases not matched to a gene: 6. The CDR3 extends over 15 amino acids. DNA of the CDR3: TGTGCCAGTAGTAGGGGGACAGGGTCACCCTACGAGCAGTACTTC. Protein sequence: CASSRGTGSPYEQYF.

This clone was recorded a few times. The chain combines TRBV6-5 with TRBJ1-1; D is uncertain. The germline gives CDR1 MNHEY, CDR2 SVGAGI. This CDR3 spans 15 amino acids. V lost 5 bases to trimming and J lost 5 bases, with 18 bases between them. In DNA, the CDR3 is TGTGCCAGCAGTCCACGGGAGGCGCGAGTAACTGAAGCTTTCTTT. It encodes CASSPREARVTEAFF.

This clone has just a few counts. V usage is TRBV9 and J usage is TRBJ2-1; 12 bases map to TRBD2. Unmatched junction bases numbered 8, after V lost 3 bases and J lost 10 bases. From germline, CDR1 is SGDLS and CDR2 YYNGEE. CDR3 size: 15 residues. The CDR3 loop is CASSGASGGAREQFF. The CDR3, as DNA: TGTGCCAGCAGCGGGGCTAGCGGGGGGGCGCGGGAGCAGTTCTTC. Combining the CDR3 with reference TRBV9 and TRBJ2-1 gives the whole variable domain DSGVTQTPKHLITATGQRVTLRCSPRSGDLSVYWYQQSLDQGLQFLIQYYNGEERAKGNILERFSAQQFPDLHSELNLSSLELGDSALYFCASSGASGGAREQFFGPGTRLTVL.

The chain carries TRBV4-2 and TRBJ2-5, with 15 bases matching TRBD2. The CDR3 length is 17 residues. Per the germline V gene, CDR1 is LGHNA and CDR2 is YNFKEQ. Trimming at V came to 1 base and at J to 5 bases, leaving 5 bases not matched to a gene. The CDR3 DNA reads as TGTGCCAGCAGCCAAGGAGGGACTAGCGGGGGGCGGGAGACCCAGTACTTC. It yields the protein CASSQGGTSGGRETQYF.

V usage is TRBV29-1 and J usage is TRBJ2-1; 9 bases are a match to TRBD2. The CDR3 extends over 16 amino acids. Germline V CDR1 and CDR2: SQVTM, ANQGSEA. Trimming removed 0 bases from V and 7 bases from J; junction bases left unmatched: 10. The CDR3 reads CSVEDPISGGGNEQFF. CDR3 nucleotide sequence: TGCAGCGTTGAAGATCCTATTAGCGGGGGAGGGAATGAGCAGTTCTTC.

J is TRBJ1-1 and V is TRBV19; 8 bases match TRBD1. This CDR3 is built from 15 residues. In germline, CDR1 is LNHDA, CDR2 SQIVND (reference sequence). The V segment lost 5 bases and the J segment 4 bases; nucleotides outside the gene matches: 9. The CDR3 spells CASSPWTGRGTEAFF. As DNA, the CDR3 is TGTGCCAGTAGTCCTTGGACAGGGAGGGGCACTGAAGCTTTCTTT.

This rearrangement joins TRBV12-3 or TRBV12-4 to TRBJ2-2; 8 nucleotides align to TRBD2. This CDR3 has 13 amino acids. The DNA of the CDR3 is TGTGCTCTGAGCGGGGGGAACACCGGGGAGCTGTTTTTT. It encodes CALSGGNTGELFF.

The chain combines TRBV5-1 with TRBJ2-5; 10 nucleotides line up with TRBD1. The CDR3 is made up of 12 amino acids. V shed 9 bases and J 4 bases; nucleotides not matched to a gene: 3. From germline, CDR1 is SGHRS and CDR2 YFSETQ. The CDR3: CATDRGPETQYF. CDR3 coding DNA: TGCGCCACCGACAGGGGGCCAGAGACCCAGTACTTC.

The V and J genes are TRBV5-8 and TRBJ2-1; TRBD1 matches 7 bases. In germline, CDR1 is SGHTS, CDR2 YDEGEE. After removal of 2 bases from V and 15 bases from J, the junction contained 5 bases not matched to a gene. CDR3 size: 11 residues. Here the CDR3 reads CASSLQGLPFF. CDR3 nucleotide sequence: TGTGCCAGCAGCTTACAGGGGCTACCGTTCTTC.

The chain links TRBV23-1 to TRBJ2-5; D gene ambiguous. TRBV23-1 is an open reading frame, and its role is uncertain. The V gene lost 3 bases and the J gene lost 2 bases, with 28 bases spanning the gap. This CDR3 spans 20 amino acids. The CDR3 nucleotides read TGCGCCAGCAGTCATCTAGAATCGATCGACCCGCCTCCAATGCAAGAGACCCAGTACTTC. Translated, it gives CASSHLESIDPPPMQETQYF.

This clone came up a few times. The V gene is TRBV6-5, the J gene TRBJ1-5; D is undetermined. The CDR3 has 14 residues. The ends were cut back, 2 bases at V and 3 bases at J, with 8 bases in the middle. Germline assignment: CDR1 MNHEY and CDR2 SVGAGI. The CDR3, as DNA: TGTGCCAGCAGTTACGGCGGGTTCAATCAGCCCCAGCATTTT. Protein: CASSYGGFNQPQHF.

This chain connects TRBV10-1 to TRBJ2-5; D is possibly TRBD1 (6 bases). Deletions cut 5 bases from V and 1 base from J, with 14 bases between. Per germline, CDR1 WNHNN and CDR2 SYGVQD (reference sequence). This CDR3 comprises 15 residues. The CDR3 region is CASSNSDRGQETQYF. The CDR3 DNA reads as TGCGCCAGCAGTAACTCGGACAGAGGCCAAGAGACCCAGTACTTC.

This clone was counted once. The CDR3 nucleotides read TGTGCCAGCAGCCCTAGCGCCCACTCCTACAATGAGCAGTTCTTC. Residues: CASSPSAHSYNEQFF. The V gene is TRBV7-2, the J gene TRBJ2-1; tentative D call: TRBD2 (6 bases). Germline CDR1 is SGHTA and CDR2 is FQGNSA. The CDR3 spans 15 residues. Deletions cut 5 bases from V and 0 bases from J, with 11 bases between.

The chain joins TRBV5-5 to TRBJ2-1; 8 nucleotides agree with TRBD1. Trimming cost V 3 bases and J 2 bases; bases outside gene matches: 4. CDR1 and CDR2 (germline): SGHKS, YYEKEE (reference sequence). The CDR3 runs 15 residues. The CDR3 loop reads CASSSWTGTYNEQFF. Written as DNA, the CDR3 is TGTGCCAGCAGCTCCTGGACAGGGACCTACAATGAGCAGTTCTTC. Full variable domain (rest looked up from reference TRBV5-5 and TRBJ2-1): DAGVTQSPTHLIKTRGQQVTLRCSPISGHKSVSWYQQVLGQGPQFIFQYYEKEERGRGNFPDRFSARQFPNYSSELNVNALLLGDSALYLCASSSWTGTYNEQFFGPGTRLTVL.

The chain uses TRBV5-1 and TRBJ2-7, with 9 bases aligning to TRBD2. V gave up 3 bases and J gave up 2 bases; unmatched junction bases: 9. In germline, CDR1 is SGHRS, CDR2 YFSETQ. The CDR3 runs to 16 residues. The CDR3 nucleotides are TGCGCCAGCAGCTCACAAAGCGGGGGGAAGGCCTACGAGCAGTACTTC. This codes for CASSSQSGGKAYEQYF.

The table lists this clone with a count of one. The CDR3 DNA is TGTGCCAGCAGTGAAGGCGTTAGCGGGGGGCTGCTTTCCTACGAGCAGTACTTC. Protein product: CASSEGVSGGLLSYEQYF. The V and J genes are TRBV2 and TRBJ2-7; 10 bases align to TRBD2. Germline V gene sequence: CDR1 SNHLY, CDR2 FYNNEI. This CDR3 contains 18 residues. V was pared by 1 base and J by 1 base, with 10 bases of the junction left unmatched.

This rearrangement joins TRBV29-1 to TRBJ1-1; perhaps TRBD1 as D (6 bases). The V and J ends lost 4 bases and 3 bases respectively, with 12 bases between them. The CDR3 runs 13 residues. Germline V CDR1 and CDR2: SQVTM, ANQGSEA. This CDR3 is CSVVWGRYTEAFF. In DNA form, the CDR3 reads TGCAGCGTTGTATGGGGGCGGTACACTGAAGCTTTCTTT.

The chain recombines TRBV2 with TRBJ1-2; a possible D gene is TRBD1 (6 bases). The CDR3 runs 14 residues. From germline, CDR1 is SNHLY and CDR2 FYNNEI. The germline V and J ends were trimmed by 6 bases and 6 bases, with 17 bases remaining between them. Here the CDR3 DNA reads TGTGCCAGCAGGATGGGGGTGGGGGCGCATGGCTACACCTTC. Residues: CASRMGVGAHGYTF.

V usage is TRBV5-3 and J usage is TRBJ1-5; D gene ambiguous. TRBV5-3 is flagged as an ORF with uncertain function. The V and J ends lost 0 bases and 0 bases respectively, with 13 bases between them. The CDR3 spans 17 residues. The CDR3 coding sequence is TGTGCCAGAAGCTTGGGCGTCAGGCCTTATAGCAATCAGCCCCAGCATTTT. Its protein product is CARSLGVRPYSNQPQHF.